Listed here is a single T cell receptor (beta chain). This record comes from a study of T cells in Graves' hyperthyroidism and ophthalmopathy. There are 14 residues in the CDR3. Trimming at V came to 6 bases and at J to 1 base, leaving 8 bases not matched to a gene. The germline V gene has CDR1 DFQATT and CDR2 SNEGSKA (reference sequence). The investigators amplified TCR beta CDR3 regions from RNA transcripts. Carried out on the TCR CDR3, a first-round RT-PCR used the HTBI primer set. Each CDR3 protein gets one entry after TCRdb re-called the multiplex PCR reads with MiXCR. Found here are some 300,000 distinct CDR3 sequences, approximately 18% of them singletons; the top ten hold roughly 40%.

Sequencing input: blood. J is TRBJ1-1 and V is TRBV20-1; 7 nucleotides line up with TRBD1. The origin of this receptor is a man aged 45-60 years with Graves' ophthalmopathy. DNA of the CDR3: TGCAGTGCCCGCAGGGGGGCGGCGAACACTGAAGCTTTCTTT. Translated: CSARRGAANTEAFF.